Sequencing of this T cell receptor (beta chain) was carried out in a study of T-cell memory formation after mild COVID-19. Overall study: Clustering of TCRs was largely donor specific. Whole-study results and caveats: For contracting clones, CD4+ ones sat mainly in CM and EM, CD8+ in EMRA. Whereas later expanders leaned CD4+, clones contracting day 15 to 85 showed a balanced CD4/CD8 makeup.

TCRdb used MiXCR to reprocess the 5' RACE reads, holding one entry per CDR3 protein. The sample consists of 380,000 or so distinct CDR3 sequences, approximately 15% of them appearing once. This CDR3 contains 14 residues. Germline CDR1 is MNHEY and CDR2 is SMNVEV (reference sequence). The germline V and J ends were trimmed by 5 bases and 5 bases, with 15 bases remaining between them. Worth noting for this clonotype: Its specificity is unknown.

The sequence was collected from a man aged 18 to 29 who had mild COVID-19 (a few samples of this study predate the infection). Cell type and time point are not known. Input material: PBMCs or a T cell subset sorted from them (not recorded which). The V and J genes are TRBV27 and TRBJ1-1; tentative D call: TRBD1 (5 bases). In DNA, the CDR3 is TGTGCCAGCAGTCACCGCCCTCAGGGAACTGAAGCTTTCTTT. This sequence encodes CASSHRPQGTEAFF.